The 13 T cell receptor beta chains below come from one sample, sequenced in a study of identical twins. TCRdb reprocessed the 5' RACE reads via MiXCR and lists one record per CDR3 protein. The table has about 100,000 distinct CDR3 sequences, 5.9% seen once. Sequencing was done on a sample of memory T cells sorted from blood. Receptors were obtained from a woman in her forties or fifties in good health.

The rearrangement uses TRBV2 and TRBJ2-6; D ambiguous. The germline CDR1 and CDR2 sequences are SNHLY and FYNNEI. V gave up 6 bases and J gave up 5 bases, with 14 bases separating them. The CDR3 covers 15 residues. The CDR3 is CASRDYSLRANVLTF. Here the CDR3 DNA reads TGTGCCAGCAGAGATTACAGTCTACGGGCCAACGTCCTGACTTTC.

The V and J genes are TRBV13 and TRBJ2-7, with D possibly TRBD2 on 7 matching bases. Trimming took 3 bases from V and 5 from J, leaving 11 bases between them. The CDR3 covers 13 residues. Germline V gene sequence: CDR1 PRHDT, CDR2 FYEKMQ (reference sequence). This CDR3 reads CASSFRGGDEQYF. The CDR3 nucleotides read TGTGCCAGCAGCTTCAGGGGAGGGGACGAGCAGTACTTC.

The chain is built from TRBV11-3 and TRBJ2-1, with 8 positions matching TRBD2. This CDR3 has 13 residues. J lost 10 bases, V lost 1 base, and 3 bases had no gene match. Germline assignment: CDR1 SGHNT and CDR2 YENEEA. CDR3 residues: CASSLGGRWEQFF. CDR3 DNA: TGTGCCAGCAGCTTAGGCGGGAGGTGGGAGCAGTTCTTC.

The sample holds many counts of this clonotype. The V call is TRBV6-5, the J call TRBJ2-7; TRBD1 matches 7 bases. CDR1 is MNHEY and CDR2 is SVGAGI in the germline V gene. The CDR3 runs 14 residues. Germline trimming cut 4 bases from V and 4 bases from J; bases unmatched to any gene: 7. DNA of the CDR3: TGTGCCAGCAGTTTCTCGACAGGGTCTTACGAGCAGTACTTC. Its translation: CASSFSTGSYEQYF.

The V call is TRBV20-1, the J call TRBJ2-7, with 7 bases matching TRBD2. The CDR3 length is 15 residues. V gave up 1 base and J gave up 2 bases; unmatched junction bases: 8. Germline V gene lookup returns CDR1 DFQATT and CDR2 SNEGSKA (reference sequence). DNA of the CDR3: TGCAGTGCTAGAGGCGTGACTAGCTCAACCTACGAGCAGTACTTC. Translated: CSARGVTSSTYEQYF.

This clonotype came up many times. The gene calls are TRBV7-8 and TRBJ2-3; 7 bases fit TRBD1. In germline, CDR1 is SGHVS, CDR2 FQNEAQ. This CDR3 spans 15 amino acids. The V gene end was trimmed by 5 bases and the J gene end by 6 bases; junction bases not matched to a gene: 11. The CDR3: CASSPEQGPGDTQYF. In DNA, the CDR3 is TGTGCCAGCAGCCCTGAACAGGGGCCTGGGGATACGCAGTATTTT.

Comments on this clonotype: A read error may explain this, as a much larger clone is one base away. This chain connects TRBV20-1 to TRBJ2-1, with 9 bases lining up with TRBD2. Germline V CDR1 and CDR2: DFQATT, SNEGSKA (reference sequence). The CDR3 totals 16 residues. CDR3 region: CSATGGDSGRGDEQSF. The CDR3 DNA sequence: TGCAGTGCTACGGGAGGGGATAGCGGGAGAGGAGATGAGCAGTCCTTC.

As regards this clonotype: A much larger clone is a single base away; this may be a read error. The rearrangement links TRBV12-3 or TRBV12-4 to TRBJ2-1, with a weak D call TRBD2 (6 bases). CDR3 length equals 16 residues. Here the CDR3 reads CASSLGGFRGYNEQSF. In DNA form, the CDR3 reads TGTGCCAGCAGTTTGGGAGGCTTCCGGGGTTACAATGAGCAGTCCTTC.

The rearrangement uses TRBV2 and TRBJ2-1; 12 nucleotides agree with TRBD2. This CDR3 has 14 residues. Looked up from germline, CDR1 is SNHLY and CDR2 is FYNNEI. The ends lost 7 bases at V and 6 bases at J; junction bases unmatched: 4. The CDR3 sequence: CASKGLAGLNEQFF. DNA for the CDR3: TGTGCCAGCAAAGGACTAGCGGGACTCAATGAGCAGTTCTTC.

This clonotype was found a few times. This chain links TRBV7-8 with TRBJ2-7; perhaps TRBD2 as D (6 bases). Trimming removed 5 bases from V and 4 bases from J, with 12 bases in between. Germline-derived CDR1 and CDR2 are SGHVS and FQNEAQ. This CDR3 has 13 residues. DNA of the CDR3: TGTGCCAGCAGCAGCTCCGGGGGATACGAGCAGTACGTC. This codes for CASSSSGGYEQYV.

In regard to this clonotype: This may come from a read error, since a much larger clone is one base off. The V call is TRBV7-9, the J call TRBJ2-5; the match to TRBD1 covers 7 bases. In germline, CDR1 is SEHNR, CDR2 FQNEAQ (reference sequence). The CDR3 has 15 amino acids. The CDR3 region is CASSRGQSIQETRYF. CDR3 sequence (DNA): TGTGCCAGCAGCAGGGGACAGTCAATACAAGAGACCCGGTACTTC.

This clonotype was picked up many times. The J gene is TRBJ2-5, the V gene TRBV5-1; D may be TRBD2 (6 bases). Germline V CDR1 and CDR2: SGHRS, YFSETQ. Trimming took 4 bases from V and 1 from J, leaving 11 bases between them. This CDR3 comprises 14 residues. CDR3 residues: CASSPGLIQETQYF. For the CDR3, the DNA is TGCGCCAGCAGCCCTGGACTAATCCAAGAGACCCAGTACTTC.

This clonotype occurred many times. This chain joins TRBV6-5 and TRBJ2-1; weak D call: TRBD2 (6 bases). Germline V gene sequence: CDR1 MNHEY, CDR2 SVGAGI. The length of the CDR3 is 16 residues. The V end was cut by 6 bases, the J end by 9 bases, with 24 bases between. The CDR3 sequence is CASSSPLGGRSSEQFF. CDR3 DNA sequence: TGTGCCAGCAGCTCCCCATTAGGAGGGCGGTCAAGTGAGCAGTTCTTC.